This T cell receptor (beta chain) was sequenced during a study of T cells in Graves' hyperthyroidism and ophthalmopathy. V shed 3 bases and J 7 bases; nucleotides not matched to a gene: 14. CDR1 is LGHNT, CDR2 FRNRAP, per germline. There are 17 residues in the CDR3. This clonotype has a count of ten or more. TCR beta CDR3 regions were amplified from RNA. The HTBI primer set drove a first-round RT-PCR of the TCR CDR3. TCRdb called the multiplex PCR reads again in MiXCR, with one record for every CDR3 protein. This sample has 410,000 or so distinct CDR3 sequences, with under 15% found just once. The chain carries TRBV12-5 and TRBJ2-2, with TRBD1 matching over 7 bases. Sequenced sample: blood. The clonotype comes from a man aged 18 to 29 with Graves' ophthalmopathy. This chain's CDR3 is CASGFLLRGRGGGELFF. The CDR3 DNA follows: TGTGCTAGTGGTTTCCTTCTGAGGGGGCGCGGCGGCGGGGAGCTGTTTTTT.